The sample holds a few counts of the clone carrying this TCR beta chain. Antigen: not known. CDR3 size: 16 residues. J gave up 4 bases and V 4 bases, and 8 bases lay outside the gene matches. Germline V lookup: CDR1 SGHNT, CDR2 YYREEE (reference sequence). The data are from a study of T cell repertoires in cytomegalovirus infection. Overall study results and limits: Clonotype analysis showed dominance of the ex vivo response by HLA-C-restricted CMV-specific TCR beta clonotypes.

A single record per CDR3 protein comes from TCRdb applying MiXCR to the reads. The sample holds around 170,000 distinct CDR3 sequences; around 14% are singletons and the top ten take more than 20%. The V gene is TRBV5-4, the J gene TRBJ2-3; the match to TRBD2 covers 11 bases. Sequenced material: PBMCs. The receptor's source is a human donor in good health (CMV status not recorded). Some clones in this sample may be carry-over from other donors' samples. The DNA for the CDR3 is TGTGCCAGCAGCCTACGACTAGCGGGAAAGCCAGATACGCAGTATTTT. Amino acids: CASSLRLAGKPDTQYF.